In its sample, the clone carrying this T cell receptor beta chain was seen a few times. Its antigen is unidentified. Patients had received no treatment of any kind before thyroid surgery. In the source study's methods: For papillary thyroid cancer, a distant-metastasis classifier was constructed from CDR3 differences observed across clinicopathological groups. TCRdb recomputed clones from the PCR reads via MiXCR. None of the V and J calls come from the authors' own analysis; TCRdb made them. The sample lists 14,000 or so clones, about 35% occurring once. The CDR3 is made up of 14 amino acids. V dropped 5 bases and J dropped 4 bases, with 9 bases sitting between them. The sample is drawn from a study of metastatic and nonmetastatic thyroid tumors. Study information: Repertoires of blood and of tissue (tumor or nodule) from malignant and benign thyroid patients were compared.

Study-wide results and caveats: Benign nodules were reported to have significantly lower TCR beta diversity than malignant thyroid tumors, in blood and tumor.

The chain links TRBV12-3 or TRBV12-4 to TRBJ2-6; TRBD1 is a possible D gene (6 bases). The sample taken for sequencing was tumor tissue. This TCR was sampled from a male donor with papillary thyroid cancer or a benign thyroid nodule (not recorded which). Some clones in this sample may be carry-over from other donors' samples. The CDR3 reads CASSRGSGANVLTF. The CDR3 coding sequence is TGTGCCAGCAGTAGGGGGTCCGGGGCCAACGTCCTGACTTTC.